The source of this T cell receptor (beta chain) is a study of a mutant IDH1 vaccine in newly diagnosed glioma. Produced via immunoSEQ multiplex PCR; TCRdb's table is partial and in-frame only. The data hold some 130,000 clones, with about four fifths observed a single time. The germline V gene encodes CDR1 SGHTA and CDR2 FQGNSA. The CDR3 covers 14 residues. Trimming removed 7 bases from V and 5 bases from J, with 17 bases in between. To note about this clone: Its antigen is currently unknown.

Sample time point: week 11, during vaccination. Each dose of the vaccine consisted of 300 ug of mutant IDH1 20-mer peptide, with topical imiquimod. The receptor comes from a man aged 35 to 55 with glioma. The source was PBMCs, collected from a glioma patient whose treatment included an IDH1 peptide vaccine. The J gene is TRBJ2-5, the V gene TRBV7-2; TRBD1 or TRBD2 may be the D gene (7 bases each). In DNA form, the CDR3 reads TGTGCCAGCACCACCAGGGGGGGCGCCGAGACCCAGTACTTC. It is translated as CASTTRGGAETQYF.